This T cell receptor beta chain stems from a study of T cells in Graves' hyperthyroidism and ophthalmopathy. The CDR3 regions of TCR beta were amplified from RNA transcripts. A set of HTBI primers served as the primers for a first-round RT-PCR of the TCR CDR3. Each CDR3 protein gets one entry after TCRdb re-called the multiplex PCR reads with MiXCR. The table has 350,000 to 400,000 distinct CDR3 sequences, about 20% seen once. Each patient was aged 18 to 65 and had newly diagnosed hyperthyroidism of under 2 months' duration. PBMCs were collected from a 10 ml volume of fresh peripheral blood. The V gene lost 5 bases and the J gene lost 2 bases, with 13 bases spanning the gap. Germline-derived CDR1 and CDR2 are MDHEN and SYDVKM. This CDR3 spans 14 amino acids.

The clonotype originates from a woman younger than 30 with Graves' hyperthyroidism. The chain recombines TRBV28 with TRBJ2-7, with a possible D match to TRBD2 (6 bases). The sequenced sample consisted of blood. CDR3 in amino acids: CASSQGGAPYEQYF. CDR3 nucleotide sequence: TGTGCCAGCAGTCAAGGCGGGGCTCCCTACGAGCAGTACTTC.